This TCR beta chain was documented in a study of cytomegalovirus exposure and HLA in healthy donors. This PCR relied on a set of 60 Vbeta primers and 13 Jbeta primers. Sequenced by immunoSEQ multiplex PCR; TCRdb stores in-frame clones only, minus some. The sample records 150,000 to 250,000 clones, around four fifths being singletons. Germline CDR1 reads MNHEY; CDR2 reads SVGAGI. The CDR3 contains 15 residues. V dropped 5 bases and J dropped 2 bases, with 13 bases sitting between them. The sequencing input was PBMCs. This receptor was taken from a woman between 50 and 59 years old in good health and CMV-seropositive. J is TRBJ1-3 and V is TRBV6-5; D perhaps matches TRBD1 (6 bases). CDR3 coding DNA: TGTGCCAGCAGTCGGGGGGGCGGACCTGGAAACACCATATATTTT. Encoded protein: CASSRGGGPGNTIYF.